This entry lists 9 T cell receptor beta chains sequenced from one sample in a study of cytomegalovirus exposure and HLA in healthy donors. Libraries were prepared by immunoSEQ multiplex PCR; TCRdb keeps only in-frame clonotypes and omits some of them. This repertoire shows 100,000 to 150,000 clones, nearly 90% found once; its top ten account for roughly 1.2%. What was sequenced was PBMCs. These receptors were obtained from a woman younger than 30 in good health and CMV-seronegative.

The chain employs TRBV2 and TRBJ1-5, with D possibly TRBD1 on 6 matching bases. This CDR3 contains 15 residues. V lost 4 bases and J 4 bases, leaving 14 bases between the germline ends. Looked up from germline, CDR1 is SNHLY and CDR2 is FYNNEI. CDR3 region: CASSGVGGLNQPQHF. CDR3 coding DNA: TGTGCCAGCAGTGGGGTAGGGGGACTAAATCAGCCCCAGCATTTT.

This chain joins TRBV11-2 and TRBJ1-4; tentatively, D is TRBD1 (5 bases). V lost 4 bases, J lost 5 bases, and 11 bases lay in between. Germline values: CDR1 SGHAT, CDR2 FQNNGV. The CDR3 loop spans 14 amino acids. The CDR3 DNA reads as TGTGCCAGCAGCTGGACAACACGGAATGAAAAACTGTTTTTT. Amino acid sequence: CASSWTTRNEKLFF.

The chain uses TRBV15 and TRBJ2-3; TRBD2 aligns across 10 bases. Per germline, CDR1 LNHNV and CDR2 YYDKDF (reference sequence). This CDR3 contains 20 residues. Trimming removed 1 base from V and 0 bases from J; junction bases left unmatched: 13. The DNA of the CDR3 is TGTGCCACCAGCAGAGCCGTTGGGCTAGCGGGGGCTCTTAGCACAGATACGCAGTATTTT. As protein: CATSRAVGLAGALSTDTQYF.

This rearrangement joins TRBV5-5 to TRBJ1-5; 8 bases align to TRBD1. This CDR3 region has 15 residues. Germline V gene lookup returns CDR1 SGHKS and CDR2 YYEKEE (reference sequence). Losses at the gene ends were 5 bases for V and 0 bases for J; bases not matched to a gene: 4. The DNA of the CDR3 is TGTGCCAGCAGTCCAGGGGGCTTTAGCAATCAGCCCCAGCATTTT. It yields the protein CASSPGGFSNQPQHF.

This clone showed up just a few times. The chain is built from TRBV7-2 and TRBJ1-6, with D possibly being TRBD1 (6 bases). CDR1 and CDR2 from the germline V gene are SGHTA and FQGNSA. CDR3 length equals 18 residues. With 5 bases removed from V and 0 bases from J, the gap between germline ends came to 17 bases. The CDR3 sequence is CASSPDRSDSSYNSPLHF. The CDR3 DNA reads TGTGCCAGCAGCCCTGACAGGTCGGATAGCTCCTATAATTCACCCCTCCACTTT.

The V call is TRBV18, the J call TRBJ1-1, with D hard to call. Per germline, CDR1 KGHSH and CDR2 LQKENI. The CDR3 has 13 amino acids. Trimming stripped 2 bases from V and 3 bases from J, with 7 bases between. The CDR3 DNA reads as TGTGCCAGCTCACCAGGCGCGGACACTGAAGCTTTCTTT. This sequence encodes CASSPGADTEAFF.

This clone occurred a few times. The V call is TRBV7-8, the J call TRBJ1-2; a possible D gene is TRBD1 (5 bases). Germline lookup yields CDR1 SGHVS and CDR2 FQNEAQ. The ends were cut back, 1 base at V and 7 bases at J, with 16 bases in the middle. This CDR3 is built from 15 residues. The CDR3 DNA reads as TGTGCCAGCAGCTTAGGATTGCGTCAGGGTGGTGGCTACACCTTC. Protein product: CASSLGLRQGGGYTF.

CDR3 in DNA: TGTGCCAGCAGCGTAGCCCCCCGGGTCGAAAAACTGTTTTTT. The encoded protein is CASSVAPRVEKLFF. This chain connects TRBV9 to TRBJ1-4; D remains unclear. CDR3 size: 14 residues. The germline V and J ends were trimmed by 0 bases and 8 bases, with 11 bases remaining between them. Germline CDR1 reads SGDLS; CDR2 reads YYNGEE.

The rearrangement uses TRBV7-9 and TRBJ1-1, with a weak D call TRBD1 (5 bases). From germline, CDR1 is SEHNR and CDR2 FQNEAQ (reference sequence). The V end lost 5 bases, the J end lost 4 bases, and 11 bases lay between the germline ends. This CDR3 is 13 amino acids long. The chain's CDR3 is CASSLGGSTEAFF. CDR3 bases: TGTGCCAGCAGCCTGGGGGGAAGCACTGAAGCTTTCTTT. The full variable domain, its missing parts supplied by reference TRBV7-9 and TRBJ1-1, is DTGVSQNPRHKITKRGQNVTFRCDPISEHNRLYWYRQTLGQGPEFLTYFQNEAQLEKSRLLSDRFSAERPKGSFSTLEIQRTEQGDSAMYLCASSLGGSTEAFFGQGTRLTVV.